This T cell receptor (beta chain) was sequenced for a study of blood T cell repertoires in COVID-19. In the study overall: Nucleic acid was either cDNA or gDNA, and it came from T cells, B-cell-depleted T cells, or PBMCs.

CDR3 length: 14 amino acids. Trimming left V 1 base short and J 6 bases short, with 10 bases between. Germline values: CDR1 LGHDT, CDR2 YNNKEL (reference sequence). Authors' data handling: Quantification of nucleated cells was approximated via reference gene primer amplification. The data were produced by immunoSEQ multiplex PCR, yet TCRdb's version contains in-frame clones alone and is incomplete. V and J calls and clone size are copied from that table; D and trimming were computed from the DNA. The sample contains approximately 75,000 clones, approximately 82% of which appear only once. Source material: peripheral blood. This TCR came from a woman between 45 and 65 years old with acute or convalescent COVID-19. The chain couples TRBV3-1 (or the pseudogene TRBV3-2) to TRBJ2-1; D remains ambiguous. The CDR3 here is CASSQGAGTNEQFF. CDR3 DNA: TGTGCCAGCAGCCAAGGGGCCGGAACCAATGAGCAGTTCTTC.